The 11 T cell receptor beta chains listed next were all sequenced from one sample in a study of OX40 agonist ivuxolimab in advanced cancers. Sequencing used immunoSEQ multiplex PCR; TCRdb keeps in-frame clones, though not all of them. This table holds roughly 76,000 clones, approximately 86% found once. This sample comprised CD4+ or CD8+ T cells sorted from blood, obtained in a trial of the OX40 agonist ivuxolimab. The receptor set was obtained from an adult with an advanced solid tumor such as melanoma, head and neck, liver or kidney cancer.

This sequence joins TRBV7-9 and TRBJ2-3; TRBD1 is a possible D gene (6 bases). CDR1 and CDR2 from the germline V gene are SEHNR and FQNEAQ (reference sequence). The CDR3 contains 15 residues. Trimming left V 5 bases short and J 4 bases short, with 16 bases between. The DNA of the CDR3 is TGTGCCAGCAGCCGCTCGGAGTCAGGGGCAGATACGCAGTATTTT. Its translation: CASSRSESGADTQYF.

The chain links TRBV6-1 to TRBJ1-1; 7 positions agree with TRBD1. Trimming at V came to 3 bases and at J to 1 base, leaving 2 bases not matched to a gene. The CDR3 extends over 14 amino acids. Looked up from germline, CDR1 is MNHNS and CDR2 is SASEGT. The CDR3 reads CASSEGQWNTEAFF. DNA of the CDR3: TGTGCCAGCAGTGAGGGACAGTGGAACACTGAAGCTTTCTTT.

The chain combines TRBV11-2 with TRBJ2-7, with 7 bases aligning to TRBD2. Unmatched junction bases numbered 6, after V lost 0 bases and J lost 1 base. This CDR3 has 16 residues. Germline loops: CDR1 SGHAT, CDR2 FQNNGV. CDR3 sequence: CASSLDFWGGSYEQYF. The CDR3 DNA follows: TGTGCCAGCAGCTTAGATTTCTGGGGGGGTTCCTACGAGCAGTACTTC.

The chain links TRBV4-3 to TRBJ1-2, with 12 bases matching TRBD1. V was pared by 3 bases and J by 8 bases, with 13 bases of the junction left unmatched. The CDR3 runs 17 residues. Germline CDR1 is LGHNA and CDR2 is YSLEER. The CDR3 here is CASSHTIAGTGGEGYTF. The DNA of the CDR3 is TGCGCCAGCAGCCACACTATAGCCGGGACAGGGGGCGAGGGCTACACCTTC.

The chain carries TRBV4-3 and TRBJ1-2; D is unclear. The V end was cut by 0 bases, the J end by 6 bases, with 8 bases between. CDR1 and CDR2 (germline): LGHNA, YSLEER. The CDR3 is 13 amino acids. The DNA of the CDR3 is TGCGCCAGCAGCCAAGAAGTGAACCATGGCTACACCTTC. Amino acid sequence: CASSQEVNHGYTF.

CDR3 bases: TGTGCCAGCAGCAAGGGCCTCCGAGAGACCCAGTACTTC. It codes for CASSKGLRETQYF. The rearrangement joins TRBV14 to TRBJ2-5; D uncertain. Trimming took off 5 bases at V and 4 bases at J, with 11 bases between the two ends. From germline, CDR1 is SGHDN and CDR2 FVKESK. There are 13 residues in the CDR3.

This rearrangement joins TRBV18 to TRBJ1-6; D is unclear. V lost 2 bases and J 10 bases, leaving 15 bases between the germline ends. The germline V gene encodes CDR1 KGHSH and CDR2 LQKENI. The CDR3 runs 15 residues. CDR3 nucleotide sequence: TGTGCCAGCTCACCAGATGGGTCTTTCCTATCACCCCTCCACTTT. Amino acid sequence: CASSPDGSFLSPLHF.

This clone was counted a few times. The rearrangement uses TRBV2 and TRBJ1-2, with D uncertain. This CDR3 region has 13 residues. V dropped 3 bases and J dropped 2 bases, with 7 bases sitting between them. In germline, CDR1 is SNHLY, CDR2 FYNNEI. The CDR3 is CASSDGNNYGYTF. CDR3 sequence (DNA): TGTGCCAGCAGTGACGGCAACAACTATGGCTACACCTTC.

The V and J genes are TRBV21-1 and TRBJ2-7; TRBD2 was called by the table and not checked on the DNA. TRBV21-1 is a documented pseudogene. The CDR3 runs to 12 residues. The CDR3 sequence: CARRDCLCEQYF. The CDR3 bases are TGTGCCAGACGGGACTGCCTCTGCGAGCAGTACTTC.

The chain carries TRBV7-8 and TRBJ2-7, with TRBD1 matching over 9 bases. The germline V gene has CDR1 SGHVS and CDR2 FQNEAQ. This CDR3 is built from 18 residues. The ends lost 7 bases at V and 2 bases at J; junction bases unmatched: 18. The CDR3: CASTNRGRLGEGPYEQYF. CDR3 nucleotides: TGTGCCAGCACCAACAGGGGGCGCTTGGGGGAGGGCCCCTACGAGCAGTACTTC.

The chain recombines TRBV6-6 with TRBJ2-7, with D tentatively TRBD1 (6 bases). This CDR3 region has 14 residues. Trimming took off 1 base at V and 1 base at J, with 8 bases between the two ends. Germline lookup yields CDR1 MNHNY and CDR2 SVGAGI (reference sequence). In DNA, the CDR3 is TGTGCCAGCAGTTACTTGGACAGTTCCTACGAGCAGTACTTC. It codes for CASSYLDSSYEQYF.